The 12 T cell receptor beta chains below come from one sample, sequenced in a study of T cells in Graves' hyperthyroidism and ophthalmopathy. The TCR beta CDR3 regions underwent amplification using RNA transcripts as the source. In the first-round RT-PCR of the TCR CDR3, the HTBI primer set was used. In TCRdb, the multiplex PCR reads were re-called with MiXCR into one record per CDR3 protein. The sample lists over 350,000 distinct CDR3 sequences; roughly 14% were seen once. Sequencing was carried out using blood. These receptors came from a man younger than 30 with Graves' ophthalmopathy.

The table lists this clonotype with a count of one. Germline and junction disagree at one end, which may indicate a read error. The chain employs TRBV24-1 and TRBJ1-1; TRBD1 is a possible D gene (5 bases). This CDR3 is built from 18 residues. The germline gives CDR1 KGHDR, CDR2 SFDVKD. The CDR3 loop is CATSDNPRGIGSSTETFF. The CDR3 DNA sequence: TGTGCCACCAGTGACAACCCCCGGGGGATCGGCAGCAGCACTGAAACTTTCTTT.

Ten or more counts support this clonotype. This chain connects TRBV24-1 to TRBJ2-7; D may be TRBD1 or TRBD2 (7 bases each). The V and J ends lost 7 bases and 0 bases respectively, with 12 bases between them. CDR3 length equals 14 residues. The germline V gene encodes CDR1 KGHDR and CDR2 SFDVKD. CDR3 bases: TGTGCCACCAGCCGGGGGGACAGCTCCTACGAGCAGTACTTC. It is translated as CATSRGDSSYEQYF.

CDR3 sequence reads: CSASIMTGHKNIQYF. CDR3 sequence (DNA): TGCAGTGCTAGTATAATGACGGGGCACAAAAACATTCAGTACTTC. The rearrangement links TRBV20-1 to TRBJ2-4; D tentatively reads TRBD1 or TRBD2 (5 bases each). Trimming pared 3 bases from V and 3 bases from J, leaving 15 bases between. Germline-derived CDR1 and CDR2 are DFQATT and SNEGSKA (reference sequence). The length of the CDR3 is 15 residues.

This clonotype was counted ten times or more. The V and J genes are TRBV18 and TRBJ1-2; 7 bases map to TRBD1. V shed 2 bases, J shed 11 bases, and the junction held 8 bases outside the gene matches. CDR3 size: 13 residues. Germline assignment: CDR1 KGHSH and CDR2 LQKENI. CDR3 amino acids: CASSPDRVGTYTF. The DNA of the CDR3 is TGTGCCAGCTCACCAGACAGGGTAGGAACGTACACCTTC.

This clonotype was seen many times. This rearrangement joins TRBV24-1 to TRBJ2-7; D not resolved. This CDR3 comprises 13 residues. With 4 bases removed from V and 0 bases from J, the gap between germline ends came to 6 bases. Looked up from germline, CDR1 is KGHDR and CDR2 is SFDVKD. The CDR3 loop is CATSEPSSYEQYF. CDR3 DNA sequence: TGTGCCACCAGTGAACCAAGCTCCTACGAGCAGTACTTC.

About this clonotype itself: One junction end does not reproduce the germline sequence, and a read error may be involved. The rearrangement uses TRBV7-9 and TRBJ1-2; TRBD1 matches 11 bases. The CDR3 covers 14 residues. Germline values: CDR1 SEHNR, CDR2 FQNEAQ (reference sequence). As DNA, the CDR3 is TGTGCTAGCAGCCTGGGGACAGGGGGTGAAGGCTACACCTTC. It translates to CASSLGTGGEGYTF.

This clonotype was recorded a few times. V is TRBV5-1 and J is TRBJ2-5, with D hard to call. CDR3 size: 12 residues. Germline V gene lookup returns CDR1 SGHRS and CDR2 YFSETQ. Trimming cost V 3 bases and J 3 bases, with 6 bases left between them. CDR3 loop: CASSSGEETQYF. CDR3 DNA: TGCGCCAGCAGCTCGGGCGAAGAGACCCAGTACTTC.

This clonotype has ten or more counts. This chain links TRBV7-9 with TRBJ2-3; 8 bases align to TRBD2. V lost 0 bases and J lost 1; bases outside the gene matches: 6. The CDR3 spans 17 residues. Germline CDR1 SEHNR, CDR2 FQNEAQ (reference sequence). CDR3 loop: CASSLATGGRGTDTQYF. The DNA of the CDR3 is TGTGCCAGCAGCTTAGCAACGGGGGGGCGAGGCACAGATACGCAGTATTTT.

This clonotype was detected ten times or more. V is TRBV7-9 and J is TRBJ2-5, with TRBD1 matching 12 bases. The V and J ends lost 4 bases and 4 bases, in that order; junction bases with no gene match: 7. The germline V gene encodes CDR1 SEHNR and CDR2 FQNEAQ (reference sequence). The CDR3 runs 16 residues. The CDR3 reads CASSSLGTGGAETQYF. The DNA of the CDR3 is TGTGCCAGCAGCTCCCTTGGGACAGGGGGCGCAGAGACCCAGTACTTC.

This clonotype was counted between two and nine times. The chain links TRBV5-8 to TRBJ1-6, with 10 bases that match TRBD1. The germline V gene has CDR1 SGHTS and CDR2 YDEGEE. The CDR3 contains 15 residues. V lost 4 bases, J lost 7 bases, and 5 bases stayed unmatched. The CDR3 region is CASSQTGGGNSPLHF. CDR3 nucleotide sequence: TGTGCCAGCAGCCAGACAGGGGGCGGAAATTCACCCCTCCACTTT. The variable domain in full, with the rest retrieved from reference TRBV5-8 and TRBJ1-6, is EAGVTQSPTHLIKTRGQQATLRCSPISGHTSVYWYQQALGLGLQFLLWYDEGEERNRGNFPPRFSGRQFPNYSSELNVNALELEDSALYLCASSQTGGGNSPLHFGNGTRLTVT.

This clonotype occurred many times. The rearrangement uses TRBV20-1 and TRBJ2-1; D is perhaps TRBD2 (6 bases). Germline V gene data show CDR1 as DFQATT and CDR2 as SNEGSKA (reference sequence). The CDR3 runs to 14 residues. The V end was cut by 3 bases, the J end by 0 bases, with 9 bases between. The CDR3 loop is CSASPAGSYNEQFF. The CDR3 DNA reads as TGCAGTGCTAGTCCAGCGGGCTCCTACAATGAGCAGTTCTTC.

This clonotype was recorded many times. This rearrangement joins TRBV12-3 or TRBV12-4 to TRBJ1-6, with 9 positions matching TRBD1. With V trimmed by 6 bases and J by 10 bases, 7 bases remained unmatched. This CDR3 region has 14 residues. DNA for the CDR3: TGTGCCAGCAGCCTACAGGGGGCTCGGTCACCCCTCCACTTT. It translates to CASSLQGARSPLHF.